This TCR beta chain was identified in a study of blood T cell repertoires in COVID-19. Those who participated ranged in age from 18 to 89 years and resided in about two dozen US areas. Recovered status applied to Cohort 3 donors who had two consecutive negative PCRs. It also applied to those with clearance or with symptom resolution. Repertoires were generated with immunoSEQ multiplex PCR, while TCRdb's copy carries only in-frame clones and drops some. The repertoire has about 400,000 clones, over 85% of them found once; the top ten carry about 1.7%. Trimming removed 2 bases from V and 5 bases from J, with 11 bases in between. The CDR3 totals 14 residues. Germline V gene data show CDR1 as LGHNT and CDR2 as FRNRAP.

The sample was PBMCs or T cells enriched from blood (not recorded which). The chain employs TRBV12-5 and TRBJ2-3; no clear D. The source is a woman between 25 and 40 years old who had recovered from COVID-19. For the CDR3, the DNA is TGTGCTAGTGGTTTGAGGCAGACTGGAGATACGCAGTATTTT. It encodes CASGLRQTGDTQYF.